A selection of T cell receptor beta chains follows, all from one sample in a study of vaccination and CD4 T cells after COVID-19. These receptors lack a known antigen. TCRdb analysed the PCR reads with MiXCR anew, one entry per CDR3 protein. Of over 15,000 distinct CDR3 sequences in the sample, roughly 46% were seen once. The source was CD4+ T cells from blood, cultured in vitro, collected after SARS-CoV-2 vaccination. The origin of the receptors is a human donor who had recovered from COVID-19. CDR3s include the opening cysteine and the closing phenylalanine or tryptophan. A D gene is named only where the DNA matches it firmly. Size is omitted from some rows. Given values are once, few, many or a class for expanded clones.

j_gene | abundance | d_gene | v_gene | CDR3nt | CDR3aa
TRBJ1-1 | few | TRBD1 | TRBV6-2/TRBV6-3 | TGTGCCAGCAAGTCGCTGGAGGCAGGGGGCAGGGACACTGAAGCTTTCTTT | CASKSLEAGGRDTEAFF
TRBJ2-5 | . | . | TRBV4-2 | TGTGCCAGCAGCCAAGGAGGCTCTAACATCCGCCAAGAGACCCAGTACTTC | CASSQGGSNIRQETQYF
TRBJ2-3 | once | TRBD2 | TRBV6-1 | TGTGCCAGCAGTGAAGCACCCCTAGCGGGACCGGCAGATACGCAGTATTTT | CASSEAPLAGPADTQYF
TRBJ1-2 | . | . | TRBV14 | TGTGCCAGCAGCCTGAGCAGAATTAACTATGGCTACACCTTC | CASSLSRINYGYTF
TRBJ2-5 | . | TRBD1 | TRBV11-3 | TGTGCCAGCAGCTCCCGGGACAGGGGGCATGAGACCCAGTACTTC | CASSSRDRGHETQYF
TRBJ2-5 | few | . | TRBV28 | TGTGCCAGCAGTTTCGTTATAGGGGCGGGGGAGACCCAGTACTTC | CASSFVIGAGETQYF
TRBJ1-6 | . | . | TRBV12-3/TRBV12-4 | TGTGCCAGCAGTTTGGGGTTTTCAAATTCACCCCTCCACTTT | CASSLGFSNSPLHF
TRBJ1-2 | few | . | TRBV6-1 | TGTGCCAGCAGTGAAGCCTCAGCCTTCTATGGCTACACCTTC | CASSEASAFYGYTF
TRBJ1-6 | medium-sized | TRBD1 | TRBV6-1 | TGTGCCAGCAGAAAAGGACAGGGTAATTCACCCCTCCACTTT | CASRKGQGNSPLHF
TRBJ2-6 | . | . | TRBV15 | TGTGCCACCAGCAGAGGGGTCCTTTCGGGTATCCCTGGGGCCAACGTCCTGACTTTC | CATSRGVLSGIPGANVLTF
TRBJ2-7 | . | TRBD1 | TRBV11-1 | TGTGCCAGCAGCTCCATGAGGGACAGGGCCTACGAGCAGTACTTC | CASSSMRDRAYEQYF
TRBJ1-2 | . | . | TRBV7-9 | TGTGCCAGCAGCTTAGCGGCGGGGAATTATGGCTACACCTTC | CASSLAAGNYGYTF
TRBJ2-7 | few | TRBD2 | TRBV20-1 | TGCAGTGCTAACCGAAGACTAGCGGGAGTCGAGCAGTACTTC | CSANRRLAGVEQYF
TRBJ1-1 | . | . | TRBV18 | TGTGCCAGCTCACCAGCAGGGTACACTGAAGCTTTCTTT | CASSPAGYTEAFF
TRBJ2-1 | few | TRBD2 | TRBV11-3 | TGTGCCAGCAGCTCAAGTGGACTAGCGGGAGGCTTTACCTACAATGAGCAGTTCTTC | CASSSSGLAGGFTYNEQFF
TRBJ2-1 | few | . | TRBV6-1 | TGTGCCAGCAGTGAAACACGGTCCTACAATGAGCAGTTCTTC | CASSETRSYNEQFF